A selection of T cell receptor beta chains follows, all from one sample in a study of cytomegalovirus exposure and HLA in healthy donors. The protocol was immunoSEQ multiplex PCR, while the TCRdb copy is restricted to in-frame clones and leaves out a portion. Of under 100,000 clones detected, approximately 96% appear once; the ten largest clones hold roughly 0.78%. The sample was PBMCs. The source of these receptors is a man in his late teens or twenties in good health and CMV-seronegative. CDR3s leave out the opening cysteine and the closing phenylalanine or tryptophan.

TRBJ1-5 | TRBV4-1 | ASSQDSVTPYSNQPQH
TRBJ1-1 | TRBV6-1 | ASRDRTYTEAF
TRBJ2-1 | TRBV9 | ASTGLAGVNEQF
TRBJ1-1 | TRBV28 | ASSLGQGVSAF
TRBJ1-4 | TRBV5-1 | ASSLATNEKLF
TRBJ1-1 | TRBV7-9 | ASSLGQENTEAF
TRBJ1-2 | TRBV27 | ASSLREVQGSGGYT
TRBJ1-4 | TRBV7-8 | ASSLGLEARGDTNEKLF
TRBJ1-2 | TRBV19 | ASSTDRTGSYGYT
TRBJ1-2 | TRBV19 | ASSDNGQDYGYT
TRBJ2-1 | TRBV5-1 | ASSPSGNSYNEQF
TRBJ1-3 | TRBV6-1 | ASSVMEASGNTIY
TRBJ2-5 | TRBV2 | ASSDRRTREGGQETQY
TRBJ2-2 | TRBV9 | ASSVAVTGELF
TRBJ2-7 | TRBV6-5 | ASRPGTTRYEQY
TRBJ2-1 | TRBV29-1 | SVKRESSYNEQF
TRBJ2-3 | TRBV7-6 | ASSLNGGVADTQY
TRBJ1-5 | TRBV20-1 | SAREQASQH
TRBJ1-2 | TRBV28 | ASSLDRVRSYGYT
TRBJ1-1 | TRBV10-3 | AISGTGGNTEAF
TRBJ2-1 | TRBV15 | ATSRGLAGGEQF
TRBJ2-3 | TRBV10-2 | ASNRGSTDTQY
TRBJ2-3 | TRBV29-1 | SAKRTSGKTDTQY
TRBJ2-3 | TRBV28 | ASSFVGRGADTQY
TRBJ1-3 | TRBV28 | ASSLGAQRPSGNTIY
TRBJ1-3 | TRBV14 | ASSPGQGYTIY
TRBJ1-1 | TRBV7-9 | ASSQNRGLTEAF
TRBJ1-5 | TRBV2 | ASTGQGRNQPQH
TRBJ2-1 | TRBV28 | ASSLPVGSRNEQF
TRBJ2-3 | TRBV6-1 | ASSTDRISTDTQY
TRBJ2-1 | TRBV27 | ASSDPRDRYSYNEQF
TRBJ1-2 | TRBV9 | ASSSRDSKGGYT
TRBJ2-7 | TRBV29-1 | SVGPTPYEQY